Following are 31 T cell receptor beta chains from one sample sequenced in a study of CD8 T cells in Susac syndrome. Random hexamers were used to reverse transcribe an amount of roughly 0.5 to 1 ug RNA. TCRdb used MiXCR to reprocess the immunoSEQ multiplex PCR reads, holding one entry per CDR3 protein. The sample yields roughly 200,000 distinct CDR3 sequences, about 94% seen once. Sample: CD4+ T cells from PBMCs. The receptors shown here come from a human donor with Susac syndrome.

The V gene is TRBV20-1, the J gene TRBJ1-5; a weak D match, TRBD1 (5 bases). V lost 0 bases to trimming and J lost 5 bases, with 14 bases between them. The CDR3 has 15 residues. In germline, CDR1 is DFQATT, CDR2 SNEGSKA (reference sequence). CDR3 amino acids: CSARDRVRADQPQHF. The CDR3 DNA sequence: TGCAGTGCTAGAGATAGGGTCAGGGCCGATCAGCCCCAGCATTTT.

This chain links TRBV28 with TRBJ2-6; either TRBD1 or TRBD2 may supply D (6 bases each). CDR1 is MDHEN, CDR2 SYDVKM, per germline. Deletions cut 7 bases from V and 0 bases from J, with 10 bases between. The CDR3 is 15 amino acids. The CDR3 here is CASTEGGSGANVLTF. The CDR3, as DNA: TGTGCCAGCACCGAGGGGGGCTCTGGGGCCAACGTCCTGACTTTC.

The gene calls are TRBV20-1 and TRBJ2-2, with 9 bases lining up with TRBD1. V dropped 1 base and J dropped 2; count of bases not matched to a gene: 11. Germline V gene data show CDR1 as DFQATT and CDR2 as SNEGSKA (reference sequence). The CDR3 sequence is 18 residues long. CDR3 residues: CSARAGFGQGPNTGELFF. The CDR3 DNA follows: TGCAGTGCTAGAGCGGGCTTCGGACAGGGGCCCAACACCGGGGAGCTGTTTTTT.

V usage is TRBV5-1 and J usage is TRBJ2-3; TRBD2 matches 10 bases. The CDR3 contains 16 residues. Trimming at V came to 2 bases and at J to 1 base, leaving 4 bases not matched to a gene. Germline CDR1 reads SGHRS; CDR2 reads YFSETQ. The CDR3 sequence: CASSLTGTSGTDTQYF. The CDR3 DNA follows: TGCGCCAGCAGCTTAACCGGGACTAGCGGCACAGATACGCAGTATTTT.

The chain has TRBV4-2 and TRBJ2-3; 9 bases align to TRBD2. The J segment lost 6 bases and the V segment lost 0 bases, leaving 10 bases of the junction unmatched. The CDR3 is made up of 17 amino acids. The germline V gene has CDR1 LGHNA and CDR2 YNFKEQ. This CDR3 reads CASSQDLVGLAADTQYF. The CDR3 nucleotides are TGTGCCAGCAGCCAAGATCTAGTGGGACTAGCCGCTGATACGCAGTATTTT.

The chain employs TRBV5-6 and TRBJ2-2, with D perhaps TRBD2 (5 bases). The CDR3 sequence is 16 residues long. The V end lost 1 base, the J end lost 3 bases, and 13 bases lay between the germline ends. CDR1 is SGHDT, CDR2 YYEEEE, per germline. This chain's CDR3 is CASSLFDGIDTGELFF. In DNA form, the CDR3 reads TGTGCCAGCAGCTTGTTTGACGGGATTGACACCGGGGAGCTGTTTTTT.

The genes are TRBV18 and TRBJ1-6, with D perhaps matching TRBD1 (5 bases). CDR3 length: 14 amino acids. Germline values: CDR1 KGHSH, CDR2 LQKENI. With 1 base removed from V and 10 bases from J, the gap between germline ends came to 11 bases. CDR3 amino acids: CASSPRGEGSPLHF. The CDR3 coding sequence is TGTGCCAGCTCACCACGAGGGGAAGGCTCACCCCTCCACTTT.

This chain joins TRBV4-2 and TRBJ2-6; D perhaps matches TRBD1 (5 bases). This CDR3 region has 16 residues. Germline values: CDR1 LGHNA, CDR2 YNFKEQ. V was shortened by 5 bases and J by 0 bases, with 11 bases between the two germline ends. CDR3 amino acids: CASSTRQNSGANVLTF. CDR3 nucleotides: TGTGCCAGCAGCACGAGACAGAACTCTGGGGCCAACGTCCTGACTTTC.

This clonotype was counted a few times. This CDR3 reads CASSRQGGYGYTF. DNA of the CDR3: TGTGCCAGCAGTCGACAGGGTGGCTATGGCTACACCTTC. This chain joins TRBV2 and TRBJ1-2; 7 bases match TRBD1. Trimming cost V 5 bases and J 4 bases; bases outside gene matches: 4. CDR1 is SNHLY and CDR2 is FYNNEI in the germline V gene. This CDR3 contains 13 residues.

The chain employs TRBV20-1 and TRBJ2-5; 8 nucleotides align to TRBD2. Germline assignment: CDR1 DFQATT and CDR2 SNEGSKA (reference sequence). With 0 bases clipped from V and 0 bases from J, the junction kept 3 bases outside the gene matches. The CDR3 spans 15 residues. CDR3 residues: CSARDRGGNQETQYF. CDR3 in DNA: TGCAGTGCTAGAGATCGGGGGGGGAACCAAGAGACCCAGTACTTC.

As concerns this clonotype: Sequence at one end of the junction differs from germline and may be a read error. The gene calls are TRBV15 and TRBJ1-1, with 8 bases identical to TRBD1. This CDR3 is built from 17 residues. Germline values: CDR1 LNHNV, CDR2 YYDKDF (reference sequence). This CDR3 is CATSRDPTGAVKTEAFF. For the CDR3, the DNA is TGTGCCACCAGCAGAGACCCGACAGGGGCGGTGAAAACTGAAGCTTTCTTT.

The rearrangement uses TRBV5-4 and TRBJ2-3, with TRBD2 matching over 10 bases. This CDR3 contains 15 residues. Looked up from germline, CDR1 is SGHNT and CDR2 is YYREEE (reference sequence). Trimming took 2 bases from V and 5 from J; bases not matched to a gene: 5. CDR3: CASSFSGRAGDTQYF. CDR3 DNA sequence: TGTGCCAGCAGCTTCAGCGGGAGGGCAGGAGATACGCAGTATTTT. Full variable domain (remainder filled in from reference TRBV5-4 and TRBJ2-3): ETGVTQSPTHLIKTRGQQVTLRCSSQSGHNTVSWYQQALGQGPQFIFQYYREEENGRGNFPPRFSGLQFPNYSSELNVNALELDDSALYLCASSFSGRAGDTQYFGPGTRLTVL.

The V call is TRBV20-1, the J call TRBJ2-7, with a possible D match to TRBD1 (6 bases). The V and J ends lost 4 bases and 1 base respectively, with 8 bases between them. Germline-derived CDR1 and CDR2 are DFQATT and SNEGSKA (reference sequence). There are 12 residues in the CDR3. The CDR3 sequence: CSANDRSYEQYF. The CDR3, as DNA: TGCAGTGCTAACGACAGGTCCTACGAGCAGTACTTC.

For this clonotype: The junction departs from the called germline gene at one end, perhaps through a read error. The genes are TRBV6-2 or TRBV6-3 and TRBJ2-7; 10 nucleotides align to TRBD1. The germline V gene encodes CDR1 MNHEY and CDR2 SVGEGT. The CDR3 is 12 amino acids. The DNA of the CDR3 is TGTGCCAGCAGTTCTCTACCCGGGACAGGGGCCTTC. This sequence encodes CASSSLPGTGAF.

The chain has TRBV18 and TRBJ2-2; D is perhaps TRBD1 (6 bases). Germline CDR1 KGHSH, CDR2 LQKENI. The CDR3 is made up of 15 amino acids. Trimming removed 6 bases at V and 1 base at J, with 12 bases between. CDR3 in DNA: TGTGCCAGCTCTCCCGACAGGAGGAACACCGGGGAGCTGTTTTTT. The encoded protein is CASSPDRRNTGELFF.

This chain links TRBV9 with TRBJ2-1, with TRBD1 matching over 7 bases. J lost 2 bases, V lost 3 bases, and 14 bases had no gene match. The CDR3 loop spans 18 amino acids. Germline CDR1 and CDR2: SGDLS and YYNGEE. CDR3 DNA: TGTGCCAGCAGCGCTGCCCGTGACCGACAGGGCCCCTACAATGAGCAGTTCTTC. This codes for CASSAARDRQGPYNEQFF.

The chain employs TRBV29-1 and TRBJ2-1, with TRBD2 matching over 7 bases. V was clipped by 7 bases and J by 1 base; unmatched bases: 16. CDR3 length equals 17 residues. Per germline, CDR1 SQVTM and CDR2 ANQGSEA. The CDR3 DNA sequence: TGCAGCGGACGAACTAGCGCGCCATTTTTATCCTACAATGAGCAGTTCTTC. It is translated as CSGRTSAPFLSYNEQFF.

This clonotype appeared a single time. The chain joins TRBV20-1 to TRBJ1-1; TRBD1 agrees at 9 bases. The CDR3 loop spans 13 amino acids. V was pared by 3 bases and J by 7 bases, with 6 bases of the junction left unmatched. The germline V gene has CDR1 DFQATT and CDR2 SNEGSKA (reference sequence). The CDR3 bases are TGCAGTGCTAGTGTAACAGGGGGCAGTGAAGCTTTCTTT. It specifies CSASVTGGSEAFF.

The CDR3 sequence: CASSLYQGVEETQYF. CDR3 DNA: TGCGCCAGCAGCTTGTATCAGGGGGTAGAAGAGACCCAGTACTTC. The chain joins TRBV5-1 to TRBJ2-5; 7 bases agree with TRBD1. The CDR3 contains 15 residues. Trimming removed 1 base from V and 3 bases from J; junction bases left unmatched: 6. Germline assignment: CDR1 SGHRS and CDR2 YFSETQ.

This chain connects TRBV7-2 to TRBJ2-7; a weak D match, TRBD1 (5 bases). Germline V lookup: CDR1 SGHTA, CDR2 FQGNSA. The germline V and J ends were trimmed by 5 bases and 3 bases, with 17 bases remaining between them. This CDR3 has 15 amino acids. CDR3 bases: TGTGCCAGCAGCCAAGGGGCAGGGATGAACTACGAGCAGTACTTC. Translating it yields CASSQGAGMNYEQYF.

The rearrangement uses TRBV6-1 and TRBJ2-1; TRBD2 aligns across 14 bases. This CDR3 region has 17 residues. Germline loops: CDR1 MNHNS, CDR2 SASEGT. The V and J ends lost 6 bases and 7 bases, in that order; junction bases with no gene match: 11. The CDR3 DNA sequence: TGTGCCAGCAGCCTACAGACTAGCGGGGGGGCCGGTAATGAGCAGTTCTTC. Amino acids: CASSLQTSGGAGNEQFF.

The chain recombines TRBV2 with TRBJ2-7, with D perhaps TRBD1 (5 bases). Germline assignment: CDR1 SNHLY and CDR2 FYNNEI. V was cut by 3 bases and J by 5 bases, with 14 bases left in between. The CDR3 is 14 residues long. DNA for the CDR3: TGTGCCAGCAGTGAGGGCAGGGTGGGGAACGAGCAGTACTTC. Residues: CASSEGRVGNEQYF.

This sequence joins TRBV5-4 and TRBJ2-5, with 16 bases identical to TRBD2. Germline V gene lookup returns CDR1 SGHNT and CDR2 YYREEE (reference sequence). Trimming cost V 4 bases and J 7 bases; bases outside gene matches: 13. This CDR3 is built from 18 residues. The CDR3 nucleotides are TGTGCCAGCAGCCCGGGACTAGCGGGAGGGCCTGCCGTTGGGACCCAGTACTTC. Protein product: CASSPGLAGGPAVGTQYF.

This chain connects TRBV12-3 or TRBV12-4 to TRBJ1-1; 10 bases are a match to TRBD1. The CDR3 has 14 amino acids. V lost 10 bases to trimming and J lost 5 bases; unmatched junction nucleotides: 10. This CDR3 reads CATGTGASGTEAFF. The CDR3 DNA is TGTGCCACTGGGACAGGGGCCAGCGGAACTGAAGCTTTCTTT.

The CDR3 coding sequence is TGTGCCAGCAGTCCGGGACAGGGGATTAACAAAAACATTCAGTACTTC. Protein sequence: CASSPGQGINKNIQYF. The chain employs TRBV25-1 and TRBJ2-4, with TRBD1 matching over 10 bases. Trimming cost V 5 bases and J 3 bases; bases outside gene matches: 7. This CDR3 is 16 amino acids long. Per germline, CDR1 MGHDK and CDR2 SYGVNS.

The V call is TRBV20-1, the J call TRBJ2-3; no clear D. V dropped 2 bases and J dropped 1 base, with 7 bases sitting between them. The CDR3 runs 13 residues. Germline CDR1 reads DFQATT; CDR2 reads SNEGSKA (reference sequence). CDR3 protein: CSARYTGTDTQYF. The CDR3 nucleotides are TGCAGTGCTAGATATACCGGCACAGATACGCAGTATTTT.

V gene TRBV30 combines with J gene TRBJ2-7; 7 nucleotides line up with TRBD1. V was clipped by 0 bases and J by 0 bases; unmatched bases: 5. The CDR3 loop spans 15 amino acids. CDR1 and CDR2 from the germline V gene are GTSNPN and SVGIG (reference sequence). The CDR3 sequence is CAWSVLAGGSYEQYF. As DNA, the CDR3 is TGTGCCTGGAGTGTATTGGCAGGGGGCTCCTACGAGCAGTACTTC. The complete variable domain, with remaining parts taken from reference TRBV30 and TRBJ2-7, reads SQTIHQWPATLVQPVGSPLSLECTVEGTSNPNLYWYRQAAGRGLQLLFYSVGIGQISSEVPQNLSASRPQDRQFILSSKKLLLSDSGFYLCAWSVLAGGSYEQYFGPGTRLTVT.

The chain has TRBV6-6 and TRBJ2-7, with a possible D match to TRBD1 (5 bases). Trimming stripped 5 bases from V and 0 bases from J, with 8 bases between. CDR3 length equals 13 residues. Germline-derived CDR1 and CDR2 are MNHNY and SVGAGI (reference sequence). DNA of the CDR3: TGTGCCAGCAGTACGACAGTCTCCTACGAGCAGTACTTC. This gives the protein CASSTTVSYEQYF.

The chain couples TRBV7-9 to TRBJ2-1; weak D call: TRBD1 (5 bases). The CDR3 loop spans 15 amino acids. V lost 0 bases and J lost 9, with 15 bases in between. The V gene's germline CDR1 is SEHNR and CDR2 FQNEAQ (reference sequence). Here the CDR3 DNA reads TGTGCCAGCAGCTTAGCCGGACACCCCCAGGGTGAGCAGTTCTTC. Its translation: CASSLAGHPQGEQFF.

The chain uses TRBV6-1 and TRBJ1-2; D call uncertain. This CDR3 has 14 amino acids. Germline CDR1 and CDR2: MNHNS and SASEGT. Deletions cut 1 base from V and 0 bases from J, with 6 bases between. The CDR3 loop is CASSEGSANYGYTF. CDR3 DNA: TGTGCCAGCAGTGAAGGCTCAGCTAACTATGGCTACACCTTC.

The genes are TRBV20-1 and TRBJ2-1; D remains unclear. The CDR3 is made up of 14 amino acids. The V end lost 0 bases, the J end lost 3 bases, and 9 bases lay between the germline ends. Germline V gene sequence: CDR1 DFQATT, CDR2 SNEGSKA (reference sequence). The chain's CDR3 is CSARDPGVYNEQFF. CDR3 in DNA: TGCAGTGCTAGAGATCCTGGGGTCTACAATGAGCAGTTCTTC.